This paragraph reports one T cell receptor (beta chain). The antigen remains unidentified. These data belong to a study of cytomegalovirus exposure and HLA in healthy donors. Study-level results: A later analysis found first-cohort TCR clusters tended to co-occur in the roughly 120 validation repertoires.

The CDR3 is 14 residues long. Germline V lookup: CDR1 SGHAT, CDR2 FQDESV (reference sequence). V trimming: 5 bases; J trimming: 5 bases; junction bases outside the gene matches: 6. Assay used: immunoSEQ multiplex PCR; TCRdb lists only in-frame clones, some missing. This sample has approximately 90,000 clones, with roughly 96% found just once. V usage is TRBV11-1 and J usage is TRBJ1-1; 9 positions match TRBD1. The sample was PBMCs. This sequence was found in a man between 18 and 29 years old in good health and CMV-seronegative. The CDR3 DNA reads TGTGCCAGCAGCCCACAGGGGGCGGGGACTGAAGCTTTCTTT. This translates into CASSPQGAGTEAFF.